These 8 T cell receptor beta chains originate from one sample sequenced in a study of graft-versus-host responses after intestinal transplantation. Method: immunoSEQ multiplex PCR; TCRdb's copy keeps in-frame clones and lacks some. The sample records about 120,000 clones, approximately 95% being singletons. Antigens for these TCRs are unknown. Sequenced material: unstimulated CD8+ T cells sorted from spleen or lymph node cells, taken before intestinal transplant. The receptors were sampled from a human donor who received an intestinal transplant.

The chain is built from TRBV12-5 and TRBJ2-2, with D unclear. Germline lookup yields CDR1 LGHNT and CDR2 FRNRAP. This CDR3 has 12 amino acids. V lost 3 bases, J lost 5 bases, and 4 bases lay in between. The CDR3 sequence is CASGFGTGELFF. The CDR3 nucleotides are TGTGCTAGTGGTTTCGGGACCGGGGAGCTGTTTTTT.

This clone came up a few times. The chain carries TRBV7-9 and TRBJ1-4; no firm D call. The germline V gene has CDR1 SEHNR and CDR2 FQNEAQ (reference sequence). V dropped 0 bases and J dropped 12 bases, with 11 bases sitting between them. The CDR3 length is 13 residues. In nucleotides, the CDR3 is TGTGCCAGCAGCTTAGCAGATGGCGGGGAACTGTTTTTT. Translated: CASSLADGGELFF. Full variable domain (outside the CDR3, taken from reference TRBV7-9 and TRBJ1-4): DTGVSQNPRHKITKRGQNVTFRCDPISEHNRLYWYRQTLGQGPEFLTYFQNEAQLEKSRLLSDRFSAERPKGSFSTLEIQRTEQGDSAMYLCASSLADGGELFFGSGTQLSVL.

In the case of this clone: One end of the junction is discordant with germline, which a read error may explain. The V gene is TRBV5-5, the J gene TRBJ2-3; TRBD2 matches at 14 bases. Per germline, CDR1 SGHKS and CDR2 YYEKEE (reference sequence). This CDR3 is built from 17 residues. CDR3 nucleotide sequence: TGCGCCAGCAGCTACGGGACTAGCGGGAGTGCCGCAGATACGCAGTATTTT. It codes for CASSYGTSGSAADTQYF.

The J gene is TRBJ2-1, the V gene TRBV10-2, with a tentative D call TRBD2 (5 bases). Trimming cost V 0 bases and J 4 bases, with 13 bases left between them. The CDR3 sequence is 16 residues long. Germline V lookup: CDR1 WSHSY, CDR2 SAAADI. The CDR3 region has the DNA TGCGCCAGCAGTGAGTCGAGAGAGGGCCGATACAATGAGCAGTTCTTC. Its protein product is CASSESREGRYNEQFF.

The CDR3 nucleotides read TGTGCCAGCAGTGGATGGAACAAGGGCGATAGCAATCAGCCCCAGCATTTT. Protein product: CASSGWNKGDSNQPQHF. The chain links TRBV6-1 to TRBJ1-5; D gene unclear. V was pared by 4 bases and J by 0 bases, with 16 bases between. CDR1 and CDR2 (germline): MNHNS, SASEGT. The CDR3 loop spans 17 amino acids.

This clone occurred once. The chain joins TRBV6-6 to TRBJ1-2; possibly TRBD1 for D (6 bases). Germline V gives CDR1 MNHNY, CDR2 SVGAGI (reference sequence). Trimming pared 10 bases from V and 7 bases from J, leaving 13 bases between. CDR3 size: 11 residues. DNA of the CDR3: TGTGCCAACCGGGGGCCCACTGGCTACACCTTC. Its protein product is CANRGPTGYTF.

In DNA, the CDR3 is TGTGCCAGCAGCGGCGGGAATTCTTACAATCAGCCCCAGCATTTT. Translating it yields CASSGGNSYNQPQHF. The V and J genes are TRBV9 and TRBJ1-5; D remains ambiguous. The germline CDR1 and CDR2 sequences are SGDLS and YYNGEE. The V end was cut by 3 bases, the J end by 3 bases, with 13 bases between. This CDR3 has 15 amino acids.

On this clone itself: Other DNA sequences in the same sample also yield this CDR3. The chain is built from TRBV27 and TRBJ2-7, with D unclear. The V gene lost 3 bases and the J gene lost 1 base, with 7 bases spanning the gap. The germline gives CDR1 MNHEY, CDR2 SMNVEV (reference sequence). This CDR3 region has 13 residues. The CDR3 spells CASSLTASYEQYF. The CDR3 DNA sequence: TGTGCCAGCAGTTTGACGGCTTCCTACGAGCAGTACTTC.